This T cell receptor (beta chain) was identified in a study of T cells in localized non-small cell lung cancer. The CDR3 spans 13 residues. Trimming cost V 5 bases and J 8 bases; bases outside gene matches: 4. Germline loops: CDR1 MNHNY, CDR2 SVGAGI (reference sequence). The study's findings and limits: Adjacent lung held a median 57 of the top 100 tumor clones.

Profiled with immunoSEQ multiplex PCR; TCRdb holds only in-frame clones, not every one. The sample contains about 78,000 clones, 70% to 90% of which appear only once. Comment on this clone: Its specificity is unknown.

The chain employs TRBV6-6 and TRBJ1-2, with 11 bases that match TRBD1. The receptor comes from a man between 40 and 70 years old with stage I lung adenocarcinoma. Sample: peripheral blood, taken before any cancer treatment. The CDR3 spells CASSGQGATGYTF. CDR3 in DNA: TGTGCCAGCAGTGGACAGGGGGCGACGGGCTACACCTTC.